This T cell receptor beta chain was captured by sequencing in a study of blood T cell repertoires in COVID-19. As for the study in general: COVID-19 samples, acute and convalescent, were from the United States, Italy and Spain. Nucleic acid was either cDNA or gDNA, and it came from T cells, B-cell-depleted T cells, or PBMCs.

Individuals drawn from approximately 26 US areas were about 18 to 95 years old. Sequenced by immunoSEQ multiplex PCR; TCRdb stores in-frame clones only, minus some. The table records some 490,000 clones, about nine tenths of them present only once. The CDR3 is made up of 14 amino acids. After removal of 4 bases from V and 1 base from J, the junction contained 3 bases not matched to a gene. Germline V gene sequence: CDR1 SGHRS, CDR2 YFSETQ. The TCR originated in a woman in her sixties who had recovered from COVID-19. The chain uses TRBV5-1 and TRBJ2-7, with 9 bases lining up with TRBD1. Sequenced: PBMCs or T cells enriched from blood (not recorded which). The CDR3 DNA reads TGCGCCAGCAGCCGGGACAGGGAGTCCTACGAGCAGTACTTC. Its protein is CASSRDRESYEQYF.